These 13 T cell receptor beta chains share one sample of origin, sequenced in a study of T cells expressing NK-cell markers. Reanalyzing the 5' RACE reads, TCRdb keeps one entry per CDR3 protein, without DNA. The sample is made up of around 550,000 distinct CDR3 sequences, and the top ten hold under 4.5% of it. The sequenced sample consisted of blood T cells: a sorted CD56 or NKG2C T cell subset, CD4+ or CD8+ T cells, or bulk PBMC T cells (not recorded which). Every receptor here comes from a man aged 18 to 29 in good health.

The genes are TRBV4-3 and TRBJ2-7; TCRdb gives TRBD2 as the D gene, but with no DNA this cannot be confirmed. This CDR3 comprises 17 residues. Germline assignment: CDR1 LGHNA and CDR2 YSLEER. CDR3 sequence: CASSQDIEAGSPYEQYF.

The chain carries TRBV4-3 and TRBJ2-7; TCRdb outputs TRBD2, but without DNA this stays unchecked. There are 17 residues in the CDR3. Per germline, CDR1 LGHNA and CDR2 YSLEER. Here the CDR3 reads CASSQDYMRAKRHEQYF.

V gene TRBV12-3 or TRBV12-4 combines with J gene TRBJ2-3. This CDR3 spans 14 amino acids. CDR3 sequence: CASSFWEVTDTQYF.

The chain combines TRBV20-1 with TRBJ2-5. The CDR3 is 13 residues long. CDR1 is DFQATT, CDR2 SNEGSKA, per germline (reference sequence). The CDR3 loop reads CSAMGSLGETQYF.

V usage is TRBV6-1 and J usage is TRBJ2-3. There are 15 residues in the CDR3. CDR1 MNHNS and CDR2 SASEGT come from the germline V gene. The CDR3 spells CASSEEPRDTDTQYF.

The CDR3 spells CASSPPSGTRGYTF. The V call is TRBV18, the J call TRBJ1-2; TCRdb names TRBD1, which stays unverified in the absence of DNA. Germline CDR1 and CDR2: KGHSH and LQKENI. The CDR3 contains 14 residues.

V is TRBV7-2 and J is TRBJ2-5; as DNA is missing, the TRBD1 call by TCRdb cannot be tested. The CDR3 has 14 amino acids. CDR1 and CDR2 from the germline V gene are SGHTA and FQGNSA. CDR3 residues: CASRGGTFQETQYF.

The chain employs TRBV20-1 and TRBJ2-7. Germline loops: CDR1 DFQATT, CDR2 SNEGSKA (reference sequence). The CDR3 is made up of 13 amino acids. CDR3 amino acids: CSARDSGFNEQYF.

This chain joins TRBV12-3 or TRBV12-4 and TRBJ1-1; TCRdb designates TRBD1, a call that cannot be tested without DNA. The CDR3 extends over 15 amino acids. The CDR3 here is CASSSAPTGDYEAFF.

This chain links TRBV5-1 with TRBJ1-6; the D gene TCRdb calls, TRBD1, cannot be checked with no DNA. The CDR3 has 14 residues. CDR1 and CDR2 from the germline V gene are SGHRS and YFSETQ. The CDR3 protein is CASSPDRVDSPLHF. Variable domain in full (rest from reference TRBV5-1 and TRBJ1-6): KAGVTQTPRYLIKTRGQQVTLSCSPISGHRSVSWYQQTPGQGLQFLFEYFSETQRNKGNFPGRFSGRQFSNSRSEMNVSTLELGDSALYLCASSPDRVDSPLHFGNGTRLTVT.

The chain carries TRBV4-1 and TRBJ2-1; the TCRdb call, TRBD2, lacks DNA for checking. From germline, CDR1 is MGHRA and CDR2 YSYEKL. The CDR3 covers 18 residues. CDR3 amino acids: CASSQPGTSASSSYEQFF.

The V and J genes are TRBV12-3 or TRBV12-4 and TRBJ2-3; the D call of TRBD1 rests on TCRdb alone, since no DNA is present to check it. The CDR3 spans 15 residues. This CDR3 reads CASYDPTDFTDTQYF.

The rearrangement links TRBV18 to TRBJ2-4; TCRdb proposes TRBD1, but this gene call is untestable without DNA. Germline V gene sequence: CDR1 KGHSH, CDR2 LQKENI. This CDR3 is 14 amino acids long. CDR3 protein: CASSQQDRGQFQYF.